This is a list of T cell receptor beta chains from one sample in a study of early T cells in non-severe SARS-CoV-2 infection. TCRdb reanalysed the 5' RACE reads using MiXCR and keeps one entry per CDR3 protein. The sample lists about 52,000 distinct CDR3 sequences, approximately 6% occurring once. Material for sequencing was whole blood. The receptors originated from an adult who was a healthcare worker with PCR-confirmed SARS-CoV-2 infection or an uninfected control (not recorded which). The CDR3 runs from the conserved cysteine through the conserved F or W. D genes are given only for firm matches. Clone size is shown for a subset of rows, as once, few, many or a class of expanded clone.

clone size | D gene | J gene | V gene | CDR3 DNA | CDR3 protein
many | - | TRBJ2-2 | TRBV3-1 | TGTGCCAGCAGAGGTCAGGGTAGCGGGGAGCTGTTTTTT | CASRGQGSGELFF
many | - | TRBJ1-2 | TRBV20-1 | TGCAGTGCTAGAGACGAAGCAGGGTCTGGCTACACCTTC | CSARDEAGSGYTF
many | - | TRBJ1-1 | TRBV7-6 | TGTGCCAGCAGCCCTCAGGAGGGGACTGAAGCTTTCTTT | CASSPQEGTEAFF
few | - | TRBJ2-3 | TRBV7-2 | TGTGCCAGCAGCTGCCCCCGGGAAGCTAGCGCAGATACGCAGTATTTT | CASSCPREASADTQYF
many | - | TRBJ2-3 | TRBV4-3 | TGCGCCAGCAGCCAAGGTCGCCTTTTGGCAGATACGCAGTATTTT | CASSQGRLLADTQYF
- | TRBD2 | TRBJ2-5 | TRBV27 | TGTGCCAGCAGTTTACGAGCGGGGGAAGAGACCCAGTACTTC | CASSLRAGEETQYF
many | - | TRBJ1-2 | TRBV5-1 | TGCGCCAGCAGGGATGGGTATGGCTACACCTTC | CASRDGYGYTF
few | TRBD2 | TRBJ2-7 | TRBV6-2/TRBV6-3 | TGTGCCAGCAGTTCGGGACTAGCGGTCCCGAGCTCCTACGAGCAGTACTTC | CASSSGLAVPSSYEQYF
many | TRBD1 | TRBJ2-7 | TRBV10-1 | TGCGCCAGCAGTTTTAGGACAGGCGGTGGGGAGCAGTACTTC | CASSFRTGGGEQYF
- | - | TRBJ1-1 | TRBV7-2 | TGTGCCAGCAGCATCAGATTGAACACTGAAGCTTTCTTT | CASSIRLNTEAFF
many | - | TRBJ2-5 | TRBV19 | TGTGCCAGTACCAAGACCTCAGTCGCACAAGAGACCCAGTACTTC | CASTKTSVAQETQYF
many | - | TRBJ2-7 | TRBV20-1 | TGCAGTGCTAGAGATACCGCGGTAGCTCACGAGCAGTACTTC | CSARDTAVAHEQYF
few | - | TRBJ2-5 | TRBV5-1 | TGCGCCAGCAGCCCCCGGGACCCAAAGGTGGAGACCCAGTACTTC | CASSPRDPKVETQYF
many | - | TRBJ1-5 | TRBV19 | TGTGCCAGTATGTCGGGGGTTGGTTATAGCAATCAGCCCCAGCATTTT | CASMSGVGYSNQPQHF
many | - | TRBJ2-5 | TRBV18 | TGTGCCAGCTCACCAAAGCCCCGTCAAGAGACCCAGTACTTC | CASSPKPRQETQYF
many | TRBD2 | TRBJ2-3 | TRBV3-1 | TGTGCCAGCAGCCCCCGGGGGGGCCTTACGCAGTATTTT | CASSPRGGLTQYF
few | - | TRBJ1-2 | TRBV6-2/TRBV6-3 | TGTGCCAGCACCCCGACTGGCGGTAGCGGCTACACCTTC | CASTPTGGSGYTF